The 12 T cell receptor beta chains below come from one sample, sequenced in a study of CD8 T cells in ankylosing spondylitis. TCRdb re-called the 5' RACE reads with MiXCR, one entry per CDR3 protein. Among just under 550,000 distinct CDR3 sequences listed, roughly 12% were seen once. The antigens of these receptors remain unknown. Findings of the study overall: A TCR beta motif of roughly eight highly homologous variants appeared characteristic of ankylosing spondylitis blood.

The sample comprised blood, either unsorted or a sorted T cell fraction (not recorded which). These receptors all come from a male donor with ankylosing spondylitis.

This clonotype was seen more than once but under ten times. The chain has TRBV7-2 and TRBJ2-1; 11 nucleotides agree with TRBD2. Germline CDR1 reads SGHTA; CDR2 reads FQGNSA. The trim removed 2 bases at V and 6 bases at J, leaving 6 bases unmatched. The CDR3 has 16 amino acids. CDR3 DNA: TGTGCCAGCAGCTTATCCCCTAGCGGGAGGACCAATGAGCAGTTCTTC. As protein: CASSLSPSGRTNEQFF.

This clonotype was seen more than once but under ten times. The V and J genes are TRBV5-1 and TRBJ2-7; D is unresolved. Trimming left V 5 bases short and J 0 bases short, with 12 bases between. This CDR3 has 14 residues. Germline-derived CDR1 and CDR2 are SGHRS and YFSETQ. CDR3 nucleotide sequence: TGCGCCAGCAGATCCCAGGTGAACTCCTACGAGCAGTACTTC. The encoded protein is CASRSQVNSYEQYF.

In this sample, this clonotype turned up a few times. A read error may be the cause here, since a much bigger clone is one base away. The chain carries TRBV29-1 and TRBJ2-2, with a weak D call TRBD1 (7 bases). In germline, CDR1 is SQVTM, CDR2 ANQGSEA. V was trimmed by 8 bases and J by 5 bases, leaving 18 bases between them. The CDR3 covers 14 residues. CDR3 loop: CSSQGGGLTGELFF. The CDR3 nucleotides are TGCAGCAGCCAGGGGGGTGGATTAACCGGGGAGCTGTTTTTT.

The table lists this clonotype with many counts. This chain's CDR3 is CSVAKDVGAFF. CDR3 nucleotides: TGCAGCGTCGCAAAAGACGTGGGAGCTTTCTTT. This chain uses TRBV29-1 with TRBJ1-1; D not resolved. CDR1 and CDR2 (germline): SQVTM, ANQGSEA. V shed 6 bases and J shed 10 bases, with 15 bases lying between them. CDR3 length: 11 amino acids.

This clonotype occurred a few times. The chain is built from TRBV2 and TRBJ2-7; D unresolved. Germline CDR1 and CDR2: SNHLY and FYNNEI. Trimming pared 7 bases from V and 3 bases from J, leaving 7 bases between. The CDR3 covers 11 residues. CDR3 residues: CASMGGYEQYV. In nucleotides, the CDR3 is TGTGCCAGCATGGGCGGCTACGAGCAGTACGTC.

This clonotype was counted a few times. The chain carries TRBV2 and TRBJ2-4; D is possibly TRBD2 (7 bases). The length of the CDR3 is 14 residues. V gave up 6 bases and J gave up 8 bases, with 17 bases separating them. Germline V gene lookup returns CDR1 SNHLY and CDR2 FYNNEI. CDR3 nucleotide sequence: TGTGCCAGCAGGCTACGGGGGGCGGGGGACATTCAGTACTTC. As protein: CASRLRGAGDIQYF.

A few counts support this clonotype. The chain recombines TRBV2 with TRBJ2-1; possible D gene TRBD2, 7 bases. The germline V gene encodes CDR1 SNHLY and CDR2 FYNNEI. The CDR3 sequence is 15 residues long. V was trimmed by 7 bases and J by 2 bases, leaving 15 bases between them. The CDR3 DNA reads TGTGCCAGCACTCCAGCGGGACAAACCTACAATGAGCAGTTCTTC. This sequence encodes CASTPAGQTYNEQFF.

The sample holds a few counts of this clonotype. This sequence joins TRBV29-1 and TRBJ2-7; the match to TRBD1 covers 8 bases. This CDR3 contains 15 residues. Per germline, CDR1 SQVTM and CDR2 ANQGSEA. The trim removed 0 bases at V and 3 bases at J, leaving 7 bases unmatched. The CDR3 here is CSVEDGGQASYEQYF. CDR3 nucleotides: TGCAGCGTTGAAGACGGGGGACAGGCGAGCTACGAGCAGTACTTC.

This clonotype was picked up a small number of times. The genes are TRBV12-3 or TRBV12-4 and TRBJ2-5; no clear D. The CDR3 loop spans 13 amino acids. V lost 4 bases and J 1 base, leaving 7 bases between the germline ends. The DNA of the CDR3 is TGTGCCAGCAGTTGGGGATTCCAAGAGACCCAGTACTTC. The encoded protein is CASSWGFQETQYF.

The sample holds many counts of this clonotype. The V call is TRBV12-3 or TRBV12-4, the J call TRBJ1-3; possible D gene TRBD1, 5 bases. The CDR3 runs to 13 residues. V lost 6 bases to trimming and J lost 0 bases, with 6 bases between them. The chain's CDR3 is CASSRVSGNTIYF. In DNA, the CDR3 is TGTGCCAGCAGCAGGGTCTCTGGAAACACCATATATTTT.

The table lists this clonotype with a few counts. The rearrangement links TRBV12-3 or TRBV12-4 to TRBJ1-1; D unclear. Trimming took off 5 bases at V and 6 bases at J, with 7 bases between the two ends. The CDR3 consists of 11 residues. In DNA, the CDR3 is TGTGCCAGCAGTGTTACAGCTGAAGCTTTCTTT. It translates to CASSVTAEAFF.

The chain employs TRBV29-1 and TRBJ1-2; D might be TRBD1 (5 bases). Germline lookup yields CDR1 SQVTM and CDR2 ANQGSEA. The CDR3 runs to 13 residues. Trimming left V 7 bases short and J 3 bases short, with 15 bases between. This chain's CDR3 is CSAGTDAYYGYTF. CDR3 sequence (DNA): TGCAGCGCCGGGACTGACGCTTACTATGGCTACACCTTC.